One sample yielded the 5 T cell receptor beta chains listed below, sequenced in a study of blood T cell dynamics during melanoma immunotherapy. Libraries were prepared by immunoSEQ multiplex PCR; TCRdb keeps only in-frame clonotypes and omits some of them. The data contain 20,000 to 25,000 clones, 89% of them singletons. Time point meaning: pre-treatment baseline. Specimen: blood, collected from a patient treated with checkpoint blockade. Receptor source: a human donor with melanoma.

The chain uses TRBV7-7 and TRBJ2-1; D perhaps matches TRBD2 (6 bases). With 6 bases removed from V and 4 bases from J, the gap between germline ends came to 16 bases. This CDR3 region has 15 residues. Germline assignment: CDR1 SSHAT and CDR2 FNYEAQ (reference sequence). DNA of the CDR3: TGTGCCAGCAGTGACACGCTAGCGAGTTACAATGAGCAGTTCTTC. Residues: CASSDTLASYNEQFF.

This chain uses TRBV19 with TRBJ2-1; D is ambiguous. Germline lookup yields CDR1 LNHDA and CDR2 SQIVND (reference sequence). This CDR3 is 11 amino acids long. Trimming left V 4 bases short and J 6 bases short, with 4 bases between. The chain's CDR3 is CASSTFNEQFF. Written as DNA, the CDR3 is TGTGCCAGTAGTACGTTCAATGAGCAGTTCTTC.

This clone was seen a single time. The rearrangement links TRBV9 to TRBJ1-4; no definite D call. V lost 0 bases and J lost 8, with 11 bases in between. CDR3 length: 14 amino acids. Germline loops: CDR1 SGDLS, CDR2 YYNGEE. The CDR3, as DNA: TGTGCCAGCAGCGTAGGACCAGGCGGGGAAAAACTGTTTTTT. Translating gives CASSVGPGGEKLFF.

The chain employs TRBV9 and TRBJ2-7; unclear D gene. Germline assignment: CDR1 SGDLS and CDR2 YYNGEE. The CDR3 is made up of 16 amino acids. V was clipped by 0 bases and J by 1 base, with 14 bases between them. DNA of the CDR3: TGTGCCAGCAGCGTAGAGCCCACAGCCGGATCCTACGAGCAGTACTTC. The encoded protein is CASSVEPTAGSYEQYF.

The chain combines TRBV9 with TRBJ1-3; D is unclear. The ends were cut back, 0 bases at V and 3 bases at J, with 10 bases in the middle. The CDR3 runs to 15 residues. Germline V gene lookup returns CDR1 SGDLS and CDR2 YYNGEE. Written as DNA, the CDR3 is TGTGCCAGCAGCGTAGCTGCCGGTCTTGGAAACACCATATATTTT. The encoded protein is CASSVAAGLGNTIYF.